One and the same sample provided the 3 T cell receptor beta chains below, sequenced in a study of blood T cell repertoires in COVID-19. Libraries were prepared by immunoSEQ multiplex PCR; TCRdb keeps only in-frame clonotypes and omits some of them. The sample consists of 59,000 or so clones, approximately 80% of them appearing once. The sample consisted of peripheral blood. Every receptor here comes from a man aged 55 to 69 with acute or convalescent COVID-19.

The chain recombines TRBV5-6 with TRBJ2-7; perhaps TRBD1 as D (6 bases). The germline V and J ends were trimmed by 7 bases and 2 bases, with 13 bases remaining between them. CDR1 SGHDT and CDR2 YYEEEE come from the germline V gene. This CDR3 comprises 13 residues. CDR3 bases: TGTGCCAGCGGACTGTGGGGGCCCTACGAGCAGTACTTC. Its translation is CASGLWGPYEQYF.

DNA of the CDR3: TGTGCCACCAGCAGAGATTTTTCCGGGTCTAATGAAAAACTGTTTTTT. Protein product: CATSRDFSGSNEKLFF. The rearrangement uses TRBV15 and TRBJ1-4; D is unresolved. The CDR3 covers 16 residues. Germline CDR1 LNHNV, CDR2 YYDKDF (reference sequence). V lost 0 bases and J 3 bases, leaving 11 bases between the germline ends.

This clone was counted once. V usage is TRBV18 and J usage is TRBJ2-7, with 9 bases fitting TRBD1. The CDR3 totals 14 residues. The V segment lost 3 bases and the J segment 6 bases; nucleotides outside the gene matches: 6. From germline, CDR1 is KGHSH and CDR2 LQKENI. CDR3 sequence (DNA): TGTGCCAGCTCACCTTCACAGGGGGCACTCGAGCAGTACTTC. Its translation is CASSPSQGALEQYF.